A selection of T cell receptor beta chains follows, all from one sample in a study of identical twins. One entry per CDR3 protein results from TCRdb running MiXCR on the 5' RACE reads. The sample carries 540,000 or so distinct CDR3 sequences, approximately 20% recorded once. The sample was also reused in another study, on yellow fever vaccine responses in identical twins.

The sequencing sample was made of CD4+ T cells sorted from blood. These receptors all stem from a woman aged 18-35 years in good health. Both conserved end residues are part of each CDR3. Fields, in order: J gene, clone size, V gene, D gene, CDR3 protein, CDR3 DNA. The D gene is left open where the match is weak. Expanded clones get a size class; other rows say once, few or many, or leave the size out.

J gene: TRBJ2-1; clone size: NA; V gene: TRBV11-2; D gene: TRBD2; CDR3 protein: CASSTTSGRASNEQFF; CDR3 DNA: TGTGCCAGCAGCACCACCAGCGGGAGGGCTTCGAATGAGCAGTTCTTC
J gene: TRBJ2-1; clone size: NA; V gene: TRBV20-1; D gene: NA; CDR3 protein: CSVLGATGHDNEQFF; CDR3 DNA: TGCAGTGTCTTAGGGGCAACGGGACACGACAATGAGCAGTTCTTC
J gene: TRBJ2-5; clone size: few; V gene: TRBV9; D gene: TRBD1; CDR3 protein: CASSPRTGPGETQYF; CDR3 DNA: TGTGCCAGCAGCCCTCGGACAGGGCCCGGGGAAACCCAGTACTTC
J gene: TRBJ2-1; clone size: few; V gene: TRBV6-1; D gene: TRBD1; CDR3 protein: CASSPKWTGNNEQFF; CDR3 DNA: TGTGCCAGCAGCCCTAAATGGACAGGTAACAATGAGCAGTTCTTC
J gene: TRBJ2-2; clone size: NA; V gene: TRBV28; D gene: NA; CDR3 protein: CASSLIYRGTGELFF; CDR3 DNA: TGTGCCAGCAGTTTAATTTATCGTGGCACCGGGGAGCTGTTTTTT
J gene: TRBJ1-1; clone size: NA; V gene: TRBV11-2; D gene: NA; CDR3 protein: CASSPRGGTTEAFF; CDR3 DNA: TGTGCCAGCAGCCCTCGTGGGGGGACCACTGAAGCTTTCTTT
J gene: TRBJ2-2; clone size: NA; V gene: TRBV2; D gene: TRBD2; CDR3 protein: CASSAPGLAGVHTGELFF; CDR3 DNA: TGTGCCAGCAGTGCCCCGGGACTAGCGGGAGTTCACACCGGGGAGCTGTTTTTT
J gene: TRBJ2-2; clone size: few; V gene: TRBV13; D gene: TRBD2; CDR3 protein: CASSLPRTSGVHTGELFF; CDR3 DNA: TGTGCCAGCAGCTTACCCCGGACTAGCGGGGTGCACACCGGGGAGCTGTTTTTT
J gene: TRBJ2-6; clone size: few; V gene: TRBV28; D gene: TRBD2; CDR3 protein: CASRRDLGGGRYSGANVLTF; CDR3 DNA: TGTGCCAGCAGAAGAGATTTGGGGGGGGGACGCTACTCTGGGGCCAACGTCCTGACTTTC
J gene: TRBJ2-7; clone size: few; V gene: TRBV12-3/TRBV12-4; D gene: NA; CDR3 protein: CASTARGAYEQYF; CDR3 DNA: TGTGCCAGCACCGCGCGAGGGGCCTACGAGCAGTACTTC
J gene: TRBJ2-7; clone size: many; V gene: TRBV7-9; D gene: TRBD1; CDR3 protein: CASSGTGLSYEQYF; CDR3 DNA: TGTGCCAGCAGCGGGACAGGCCTTTCCTACGAGCAGTACTTC
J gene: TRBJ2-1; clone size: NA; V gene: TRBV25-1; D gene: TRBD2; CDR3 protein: CASSKTGTSGHNEQFF; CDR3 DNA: TGTGCCAGCAGTAAAACCGGGACTAGCGGACACAATGAGCAGTTCTTC
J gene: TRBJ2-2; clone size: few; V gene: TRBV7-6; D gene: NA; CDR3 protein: CASSLVHESRELFF; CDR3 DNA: TGTGCCAGCAGCTTAGTACACGAATCCCGGGAGCTGTTTTTT
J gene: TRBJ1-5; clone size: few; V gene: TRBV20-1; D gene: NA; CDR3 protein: CSASSLQPQHF; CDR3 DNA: TGCAGTGCTAGTAGTCTTCAGCCCCAGCATTTT
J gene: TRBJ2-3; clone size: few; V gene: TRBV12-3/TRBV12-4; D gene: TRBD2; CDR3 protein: CASRPRGGSTDTQYF; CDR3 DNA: TGTGCCAGCAGACCCCGGGGGGGGAGCACAGATACGCAGTATTTT
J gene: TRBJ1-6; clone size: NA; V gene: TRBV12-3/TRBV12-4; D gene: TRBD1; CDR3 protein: CASSLTGGYSPLHF; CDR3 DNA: TGTGCCAGCAGTTTGACAGGGGGCTACTCACCCCTCCACTTT
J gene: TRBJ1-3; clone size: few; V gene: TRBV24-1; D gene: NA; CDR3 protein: CATSDSGIPGNTIYF; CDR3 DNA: TGTGCCACCAGTGATTCAGGTATCCCTGGAAACACCATATATTTT
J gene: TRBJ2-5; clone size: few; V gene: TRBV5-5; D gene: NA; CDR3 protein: CASNLGTVEETQYF; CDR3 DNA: TGTGCCAGCAACCTGGGAACAGTCGAAGAGACCCAGTACTTC
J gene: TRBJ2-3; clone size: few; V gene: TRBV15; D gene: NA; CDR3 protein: CATSSRTSTDTQYF; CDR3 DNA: TGTGCCACCAGCAGCAGGACCTCCACAGATACGCAGTATTTT
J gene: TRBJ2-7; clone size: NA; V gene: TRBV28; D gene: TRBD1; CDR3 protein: CASSLRQGNGYEQYF; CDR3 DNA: TGTGCCAGCAGTTTACGACAGGGAAATGGCTACGAGCAGTACTTC
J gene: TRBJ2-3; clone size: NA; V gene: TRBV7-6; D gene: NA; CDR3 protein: CASSLASAAVGDTQYF; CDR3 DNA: TGTGCCAGCAGCTTAGCATCGGCGGCGGTAGGAGATACGCAGTATTTT
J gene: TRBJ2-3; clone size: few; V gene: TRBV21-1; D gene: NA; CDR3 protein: CASSAKTDAGGRTDTQYF; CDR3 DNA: TGTGCCAGCAGCGCAAAGACGGATGCGGGAGGTCGGACAGATACGCAGTATTTT
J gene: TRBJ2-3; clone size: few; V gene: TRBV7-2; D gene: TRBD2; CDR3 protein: CASSGWFLAGRTDTQYF; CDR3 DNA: TGTGCCAGCAGCGGGTGGTTCCTAGCGGGAAGAACAGATACGCAGTATTTT
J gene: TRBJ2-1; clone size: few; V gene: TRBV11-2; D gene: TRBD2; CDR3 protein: CASSARLAGIYNEQFF; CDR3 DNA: TGTGCCAGCAGCGCCCGACTAGCGGGAATTTACAATGAGCAGTTCTTC
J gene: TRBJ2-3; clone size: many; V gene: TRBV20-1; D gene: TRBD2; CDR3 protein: CSAGTSGRGLTQYF; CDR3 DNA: TGCAGTGCGGGAACTAGCGGGAGGGGTCTTACGCAGTATTTT
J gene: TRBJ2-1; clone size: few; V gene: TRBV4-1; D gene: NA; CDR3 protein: CASSQVNLVDYNEQFF; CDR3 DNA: TGCGCCAGCAGCCAGGTAAATCTCGTGGACTACAATGAGCAGTTCTTC
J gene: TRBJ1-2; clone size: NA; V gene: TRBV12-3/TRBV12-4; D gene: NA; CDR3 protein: CASSRDIGRGGLNYGYTF; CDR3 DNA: TGTGCCAGCAGCCGAGATATTGGGAGGGGCGGACTCAACTATGGCTACACCTTC
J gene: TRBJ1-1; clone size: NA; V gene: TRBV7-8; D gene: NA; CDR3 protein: CAGQDFMNTEAFF; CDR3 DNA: TGTGCCGGACAAGATTTTATGAACACTGAAGCTTTCTTT
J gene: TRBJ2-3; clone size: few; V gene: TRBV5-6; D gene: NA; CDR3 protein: CASSLGLDTDTQYF; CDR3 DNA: TGTGCCAGCAGCTTGGGGCTTGACACAGATACGCAGTATTTT
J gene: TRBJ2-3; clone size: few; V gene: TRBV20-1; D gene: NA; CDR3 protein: CSARFLNPGLRTDTQYF; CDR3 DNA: TGCAGTGCTAGATTCCTTAACCCGGGACTTAGGACAGATACGCAGTATTTT
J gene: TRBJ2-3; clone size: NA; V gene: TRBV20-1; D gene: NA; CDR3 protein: CSARDDGGTGMTSTDTQYF; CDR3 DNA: TGCAGTGCTAGAGATGACGGAGGAACGGGGATGACTAGCACAGATACGCAGTATTTT
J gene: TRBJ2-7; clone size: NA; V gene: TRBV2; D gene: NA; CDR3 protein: CASSEVGSYEQYF; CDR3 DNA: TGTGCCAGCAGTGAAGTCGGGTCCTACGAGCAGTACTTC
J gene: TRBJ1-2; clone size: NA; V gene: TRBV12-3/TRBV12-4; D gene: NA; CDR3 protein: CASTWGGFGYTF; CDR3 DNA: TGTGCCAGCACCTGGGGAGGGTTTGGCTACACCTTC
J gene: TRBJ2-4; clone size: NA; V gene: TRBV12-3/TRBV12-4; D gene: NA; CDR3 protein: CASSPARGKGGIQYF; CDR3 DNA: TGTGCCAGCAGTCCAGCCAGGGGTAAAGGGGGCATTCAGTACTTC
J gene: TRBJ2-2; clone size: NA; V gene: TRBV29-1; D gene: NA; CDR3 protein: CSVAGPANTGELFF; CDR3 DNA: TGCAGCGTTGCCGGACCAGCGAACACCGGGGAGCTGTTTTTT
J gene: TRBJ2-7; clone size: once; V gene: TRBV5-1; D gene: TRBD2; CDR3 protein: CASSLGTSGTSYEQYF; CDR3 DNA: TGCGCCAGCAGCTTAGGGACTAGCGGGACTTCCTACGAGCAGTACTTC
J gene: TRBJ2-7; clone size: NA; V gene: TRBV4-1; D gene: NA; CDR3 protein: CASSQGQVPSYEQYF; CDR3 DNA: TGCGCCAGCAGCCAAGGGCAGGTGCCCTCCTACGAGCAGTACTTC
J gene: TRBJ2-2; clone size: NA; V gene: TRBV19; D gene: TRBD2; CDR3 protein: CASRIALSGTSSTGELFF; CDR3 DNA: TGTGCCAGTAGGATAGCCCTCAGCGGGACCTCGTCAACCGGGGAGCTGTTTTTT
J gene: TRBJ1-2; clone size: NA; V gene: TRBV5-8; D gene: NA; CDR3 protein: CASSPRDFYGYTF; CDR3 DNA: TGTGCCAGCAGCCCGAGGGATTTCTATGGCTACACCTTC
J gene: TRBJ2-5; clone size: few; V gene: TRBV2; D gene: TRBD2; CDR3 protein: CALHAGVGKETQYF; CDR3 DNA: TGTGCCCTCCACGCGGGGGTGGGTAAGGAGACCCAGTACTTC
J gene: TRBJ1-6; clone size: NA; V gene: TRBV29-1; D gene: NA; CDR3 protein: CSVREGNSPLHF; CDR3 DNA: TGCAGCGTTAGGGAAGGGAATTCACCCCTCCACTTT
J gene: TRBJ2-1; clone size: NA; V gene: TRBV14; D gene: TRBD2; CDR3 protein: CASSHRGAGGPWDEQFF; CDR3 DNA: TGTGCCAGCAGCCATAGAGGGGCGGGAGGCCCTTGGGATGAGCAGTTCTTC
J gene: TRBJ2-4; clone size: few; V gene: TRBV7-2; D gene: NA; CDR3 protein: CASSKRDFINIQYF; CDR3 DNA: TGTGCCAGCAGCAAACGGGACTTCATAAACATTCAGTACTTC
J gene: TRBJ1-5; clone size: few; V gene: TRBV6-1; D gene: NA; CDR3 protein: CASRRGDQPQHF; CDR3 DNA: TGTGCCAGCAGACGGGGGGATCAGCCCCAGCATTTT
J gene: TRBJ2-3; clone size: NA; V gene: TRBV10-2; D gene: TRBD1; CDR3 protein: CASDFGDRGITTDTQYF; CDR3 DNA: TGCGCCAGCGATTTCGGGGACAGGGGCATCACCACAGATACGCAGTATTTT
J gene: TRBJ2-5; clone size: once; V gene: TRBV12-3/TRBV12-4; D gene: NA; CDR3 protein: CASSLPPGSQETQYF; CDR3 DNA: TGTGCCAGCAGTTTACCTCCAGGGAGCCAAGAGACCCAGTACTTC
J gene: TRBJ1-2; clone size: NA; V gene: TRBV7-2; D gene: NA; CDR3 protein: CASSPRRDDGYTF; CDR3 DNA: TGTGCCAGCAGCCCCCGCAGGGACGATGGCTACACCTTC
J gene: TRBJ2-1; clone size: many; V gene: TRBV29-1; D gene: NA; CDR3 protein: CSVTSFNEQFF; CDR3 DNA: TGCAGCGTCACTAGTTTCAATGAGCAGTTCTTC
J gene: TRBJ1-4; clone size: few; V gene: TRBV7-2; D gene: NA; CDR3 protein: CASSARGRNEKLFF; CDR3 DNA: TGTGCCAGCAGCGCCCGGGGTCGTAATGAAAAACTGTTTTTT
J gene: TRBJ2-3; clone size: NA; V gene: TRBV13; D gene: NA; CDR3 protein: CASSWLTREQYF; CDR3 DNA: TGTGCCAGCAGCTGGCTAACCAGAGAGCAGTATTTT
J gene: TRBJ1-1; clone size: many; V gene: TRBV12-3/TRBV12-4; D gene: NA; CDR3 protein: CASSLGSNTEAFF; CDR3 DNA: TGTGCCAGCAGTTTAGGATCTAACACTGAAGCTTTCTTT